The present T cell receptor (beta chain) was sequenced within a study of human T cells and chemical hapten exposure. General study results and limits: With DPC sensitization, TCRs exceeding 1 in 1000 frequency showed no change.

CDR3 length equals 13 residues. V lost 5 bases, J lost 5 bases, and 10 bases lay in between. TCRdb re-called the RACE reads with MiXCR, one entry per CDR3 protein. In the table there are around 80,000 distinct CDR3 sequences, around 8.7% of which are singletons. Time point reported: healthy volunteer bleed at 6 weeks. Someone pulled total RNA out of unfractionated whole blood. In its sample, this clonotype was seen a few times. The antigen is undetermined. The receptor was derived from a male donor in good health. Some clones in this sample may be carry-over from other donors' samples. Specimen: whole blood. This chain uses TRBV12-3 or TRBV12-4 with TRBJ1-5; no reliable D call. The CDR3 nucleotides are TGTGCCAGCAGTACGACTGGAGATCAGCCCCAGCATTTT. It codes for CASSTTGDQPQHF.